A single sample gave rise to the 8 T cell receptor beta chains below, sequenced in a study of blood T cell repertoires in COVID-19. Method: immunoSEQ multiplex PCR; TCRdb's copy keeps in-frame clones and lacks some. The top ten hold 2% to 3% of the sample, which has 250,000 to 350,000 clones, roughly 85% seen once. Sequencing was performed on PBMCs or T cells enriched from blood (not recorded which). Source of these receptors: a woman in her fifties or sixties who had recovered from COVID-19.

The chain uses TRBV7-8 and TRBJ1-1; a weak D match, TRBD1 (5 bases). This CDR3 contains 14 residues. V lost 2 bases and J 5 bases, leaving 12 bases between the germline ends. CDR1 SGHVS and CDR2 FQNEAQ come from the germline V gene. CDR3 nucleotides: TGTGCCAGCAGCTTACTTCAAGGGGCTACTGAAGCTTTCTTT. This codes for CASSLLQGATEAFF.

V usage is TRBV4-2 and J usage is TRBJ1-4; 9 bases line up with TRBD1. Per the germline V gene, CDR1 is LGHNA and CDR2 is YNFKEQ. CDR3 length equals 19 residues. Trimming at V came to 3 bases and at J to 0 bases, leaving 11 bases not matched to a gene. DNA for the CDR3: TGTGCCAGCAGCCAGGACACAGGGGGCAATCGACCAACTAATGAAAAACTGTTTTTT. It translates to CASSQDTGGNRPTNEKLFF.

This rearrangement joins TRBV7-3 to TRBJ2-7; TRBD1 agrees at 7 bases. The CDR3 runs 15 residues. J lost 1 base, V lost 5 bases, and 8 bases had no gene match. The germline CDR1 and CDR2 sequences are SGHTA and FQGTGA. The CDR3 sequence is CASSPATGQSYEQYF. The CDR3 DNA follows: TGTGCCAGCAGCCCCGCGACGGGACAGTCCTACGAGCAGTACTTC. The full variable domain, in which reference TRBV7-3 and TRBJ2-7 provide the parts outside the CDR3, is GAGVSQTPSNKVTEKGKYVELRCDPISGHTALYWYRQSLGQGPEFLIYFQGTGAADDSGLPNDRFFAVRPEGSVSTLKIQRTERGDSAVYLCASSPATGQSYEQYFGPGTRLTVT.

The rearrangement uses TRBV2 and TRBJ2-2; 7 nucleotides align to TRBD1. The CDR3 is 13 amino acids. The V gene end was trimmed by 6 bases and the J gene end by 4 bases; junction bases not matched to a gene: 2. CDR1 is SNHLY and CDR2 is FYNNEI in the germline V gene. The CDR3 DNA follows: TGTGCCAGCAGGACAGGGAGCACCGGGGAGCTGTTTTTT. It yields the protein CASRTGSTGELFF.

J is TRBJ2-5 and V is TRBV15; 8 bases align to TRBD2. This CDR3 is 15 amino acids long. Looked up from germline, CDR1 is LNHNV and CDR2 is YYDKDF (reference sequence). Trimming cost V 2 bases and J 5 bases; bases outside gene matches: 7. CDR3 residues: CATSRSGGAGETQYF. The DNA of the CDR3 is TGTGCCACCAGCAGATCGGGGGGGGCGGGTGAGACCCAGTACTTC.

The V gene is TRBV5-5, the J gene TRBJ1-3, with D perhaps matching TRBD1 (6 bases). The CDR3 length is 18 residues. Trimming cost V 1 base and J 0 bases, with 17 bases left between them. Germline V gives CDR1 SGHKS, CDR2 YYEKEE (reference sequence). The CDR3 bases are TGTGCCAGCAGCTTGTATTTTTCAGGGGTGTCCTCTGGAAACACCATATATTTT. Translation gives CASSLYFSGVSSGNTIYF.

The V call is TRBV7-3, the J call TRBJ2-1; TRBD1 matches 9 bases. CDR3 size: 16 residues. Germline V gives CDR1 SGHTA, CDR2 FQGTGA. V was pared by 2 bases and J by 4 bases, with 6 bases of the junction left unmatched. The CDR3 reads CASSLLGTGLYNEQFF. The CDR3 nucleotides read TGTGCCAGCAGCTTACTCGGGACAGGGTTATACAATGAGCAGTTCTTC.

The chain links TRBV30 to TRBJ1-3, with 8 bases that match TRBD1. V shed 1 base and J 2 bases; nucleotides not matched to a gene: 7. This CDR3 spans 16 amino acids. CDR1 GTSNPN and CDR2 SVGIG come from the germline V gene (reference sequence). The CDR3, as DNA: TGTGCCTGGAGTGCCCCTCGGACAGGGACTGGAAACACCATATATTTT. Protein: CAWSAPRTGTGNTIYF.